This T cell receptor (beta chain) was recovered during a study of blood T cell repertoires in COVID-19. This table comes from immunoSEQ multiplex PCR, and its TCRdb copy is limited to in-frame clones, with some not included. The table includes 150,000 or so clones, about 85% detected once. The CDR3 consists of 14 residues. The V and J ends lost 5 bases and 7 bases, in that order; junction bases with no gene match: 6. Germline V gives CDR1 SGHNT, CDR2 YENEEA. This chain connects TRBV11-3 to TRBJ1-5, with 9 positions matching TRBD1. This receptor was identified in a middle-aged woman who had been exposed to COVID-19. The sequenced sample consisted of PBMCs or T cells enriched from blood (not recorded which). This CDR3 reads CASSNGTGRQPQHF. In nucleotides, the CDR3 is TGTGCCAGCAGCAATGGGACAGGGAGGCAGCCCCAGCATTTT. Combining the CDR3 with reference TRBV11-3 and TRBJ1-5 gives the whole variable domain EAGVVQSPRYKIIEKKQPVAFWCNPISGHNTLYWYLQNLGQGPELLIRYENEEAVDDSQLPKDRFSAERLKGVDSTLKIQPAELGDSAVYLCASSNGTGRQPQHFGDGTRLSIL.